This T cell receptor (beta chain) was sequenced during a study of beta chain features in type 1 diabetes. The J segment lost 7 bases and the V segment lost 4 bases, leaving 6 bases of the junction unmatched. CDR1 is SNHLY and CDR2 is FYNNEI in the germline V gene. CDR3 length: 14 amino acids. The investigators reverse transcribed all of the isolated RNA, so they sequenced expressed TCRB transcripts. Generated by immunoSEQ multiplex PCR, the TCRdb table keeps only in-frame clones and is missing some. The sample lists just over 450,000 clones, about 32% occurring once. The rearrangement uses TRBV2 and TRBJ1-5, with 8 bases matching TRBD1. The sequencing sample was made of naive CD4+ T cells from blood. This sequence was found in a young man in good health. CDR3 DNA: TGTGCCAGCAGTGTTGGACAGGGTAACCAGCCCCAGCATTTT. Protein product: CASSVGQGNQPQHF.